The 31 T cell receptor beta chains given below trace back to one sample, sequenced in a study of T cell responses to AZD1222 COVID-19 vaccine. Measured with immunoSEQ multiplex PCR; TCRdb has only the in-frame clones, and not every one. The sample lists around 60,000 clones; 90% to 95% were seen once. The source was peripheral blood, collected 28 days after the second dose of the MenACWY control vaccine. The receptors shown here come from an adult who received the MenACWY meningococcal vaccine as a control.

The chain employs TRBV10-2 and TRBJ2-7, with D hard to call. This CDR3 comprises 13 residues. Trimming left V 5 bases short and J 4 bases short, with 12 bases between. Germline assignment: CDR1 WSHSY and CDR2 SAAADI. The CDR3 nucleotides read TGCGCCAGCAGTCTCTTCCCTGAGTACGAGCAGTACTTC. Translating gives CASSLFPEYEQYF.

With respect to this clone: A read error may explain this, as a much larger clone is one base away. The sample has other DNA sequences that encode this CDR3 too. The chain joins TRBV5-4 to TRBJ1-4; no clear D gene. The CDR3 extends over 15 amino acids. Looked up from germline, CDR1 is SGHNT and CDR2 is YYREEE (reference sequence). The V end lost 1 base, the J end lost 4 bases, and 11 bases lay between the germline ends. The CDR3: CASSLNRAVNEKLFF. CDR3 nucleotide sequence: TGTGCCAGCAGCTTGAACAGAGCCGTTAATGAAAAACTGTTTTTT.

The chain couples TRBV18 to TRBJ2-3, with a tentative D call TRBD2 (6 bases). CDR3 length: 14 residues. V dropped 3 bases and J dropped 0 bases, with 7 bases sitting between them. Germline CDR1 KGHSH, CDR2 LQKENI. The CDR3 nucleotides are TGTGCCAGCTCACCGGGACTGAGCACAGATACGCAGTATTTT. Translating gives CASSPGLSTDTQYF.

The chain carries TRBV2 and TRBJ1-5; maybe TRBD1 (5 bases). Germline V gene lookup returns CDR1 SNHLY and CDR2 FYNNEI. V lost 7 bases and J 8 bases, leaving 15 bases between the germline ends. CDR3 length: 13 amino acids. Here the CDR3 DNA reads TGTGCCAGCACCCCCGGCGGGGGGAAGCCCCAGCATTTT. This sequence encodes CASTPGGGKPQHF. The full variable domain, completed using reference TRBV2 and TRBJ1-5, is EPEVTQTPSHQVTQMGQEVILRCVPISNHLYFYWYRQILGQKVEFLVSFYNNEISEKSEIFDDQFSVERPDGSNFTLKIRSTKLEDSAMYFCASTPGGGKPQHFGDGTRLSIL.

J is TRBJ1-5 and V is TRBV25-1, with D possibly being TRBD1 (6 bases). Trimming pared 3 bases from V and 3 bases from J, leaving 12 bases between. CDR1 is MGHDK and CDR2 is SYGVNS in the germline V gene. This CDR3 contains 15 residues. CDR3 sequence reads: CASSDGGQPNQPQHF. The DNA of the CDR3 is TGTGCCAGCAGTGACGGCGGACAGCCCAATCAGCCCCAGCATTTT.

The chain carries TRBV29-1 and TRBJ2-1; D unresolved. Germline V gene data show CDR1 as SQVTM and CDR2 as ANQGSEA. The CDR3 sequence is 14 residues long. The V gene lost 4 bases and the J gene lost 9 bases, with 19 bases spanning the gap. The CDR3, as DNA: TGCAGCGTTGGGCAGGATGGTGATTACGGTGAGCAGTTCTTC. It translates to CSVGQDGDYGEQFF.

The V gene is TRBV21-1, the J gene TRBJ2-7. TRBV21-1 is a pseudogene segment. This CDR3 is 16 amino acids long. CDR3: CASSKGTQGGTYEQYF. As DNA, the CDR3 is TGTGCCAGCAGCAAAGGAACCCAGGGGGGGACCTACGAGCAGTACTTC.

This chain links TRBV7-3 with TRBJ2-2, with 8 bases matching TRBD2. V lost 5 bases, J lost 7 bases, and 18 bases stayed unmatched. The germline gives CDR1 SGHTA, CDR2 FQGTGA. The CDR3 spans 18 residues. The CDR3: CASSPYLPGLGGVGELFF. CDR3 nucleotides: TGTGCCAGCAGCCCGTATCTTCCGGGACTAGGGGGTGTCGGGGAGCTGTTTTTT.

J is TRBJ2-3 and V is TRBV7-3; tentatively, D is TRBD1 or TRBD2 (5 bases each). Germline CDR1 reads SGHTA; CDR2 reads FQGTGA. The germline V and J ends were trimmed by 4 bases and 4 bases, with 12 bases remaining between them. The length of the CDR3 is 14 residues. The CDR3: CASSYLVGADTQYF. CDR3 bases: TGTGCCAGCAGCTACCTAGTGGGGGCAGATACGCAGTATTTT. The entire variable domain, with the rest obtained from reference TRBV7-3 and TRBJ2-3, is as follows: GAGVSQTPSNKVTEKGKYVELRCDPISGHTALYWYRQSLGQGPEFLIYFQGTGAADDSGLPNDRFFAVRPEGSVSTLKIQRTERGDSAVYLCASSYLVGADTQYFGPGTRLTVL.

The chain uses TRBV4-3 and TRBJ1-4; D uncertain. The V end lost 1 base, the J end lost 7 bases, and 16 bases lay between the germline ends. Germline V gene sequence: CDR1 LGHNA, CDR2 YSLEER. The CDR3 runs 16 residues. DNA for the CDR3: TGCGCCAGCAGCCAAGGGATGCAGTCGGTGGGTGAAAAACTGTTTTTT. Encoded protein: CASSQGMQSVGEKLFF.

J is TRBJ2-7 and V is TRBV5-6; no definite D call. Deletions cut 7 bases from V and 0 bases from J, with 11 bases between. This CDR3 is 13 amino acids long. CDR1 and CDR2 (germline): SGHDT, YYEEEE. CDR3 coding DNA: TGTGCCAGCCGAGGACGGAGCTCCTACGAGCAGTACTTC. Protein sequence: CASRGRSSYEQYF.

A single count supports this clone. The CDR3 spells CASSWRITEAFF. The CDR3 DNA follows: TGTGCCAGCAGTTGGAGGATAACTGAAGCTTTCTTT. The chain joins TRBV28 to TRBJ1-1; unclear D gene. CDR3 length equals 12 residues. The V gene's germline CDR1 is MDHEN and CDR2 SYDVKM. V shed 4 bases and J shed 5 bases, with 8 bases lying between them.

The V and J genes are TRBV9 and TRBJ2-3; TRBD2 might be the D (5 bases). Trimming pared 3 bases from V and 6 bases from J, leaving 23 bases between. The CDR3 has 17 residues. CDR1 and CDR2 from the germline V gene are SGDLS and YYNGEE. CDR3 protein: CASSAHYGSSSSDTQYF. The DNA for the CDR3 is TGTGCCAGCAGCGCCCACTATGGGAGCTCTAGCAGTGATACGCAGTATTTT.

The V and J genes are TRBV10-3 and TRBJ2-2; TRBD1 aligns across 7 bases. This CDR3 contains 13 residues. Germline CDR1 reads ENHRY; CDR2 reads SYGVKD. V shed 10 bases, J shed 2 bases, and the junction held 4 bases outside the gene matches. The CDR3 spells CANRDSNTGELFF. As DNA, the CDR3 is TGTGCCAACCGGGACAGCAACACCGGGGAGCTGTTTTTT.

The rearrangement joins TRBV18 to TRBJ1-2; TRBD1 matches 9 bases. CDR1 is KGHSH and CDR2 is LQKENI in the germline V gene. Trimming at V came to 6 bases and at J to 4 bases, leaving 9 bases not matched to a gene. CDR3 length: 15 residues. CDR3 residues: CASSPRQGEVYGYTF. CDR3 nucleotides: TGTGCCAGCTCGCCAAGACAGGGGGAGGTCTATGGCTACACCTTC.

V gene TRBV12-3 or TRBV12-4 combines with J gene TRBJ1-1, with TRBD1 as a possible D gene (5 bases). V lost 5 bases and J 4 bases, leaving 11 bases between the germline ends. The CDR3 has 13 amino acids. Here the CDR3 reads CASSRGDSTEAFF. The CDR3 DNA sequence: TGTGCCAGCAGTAGGGGAGATTCCACTGAAGCTTTCTTT.

V gene TRBV28 combines with J gene TRBJ1-2; D might be TRBD1 (5 bases). V lost 8 bases, J lost 3 bases, and 10 bases lay in between. CDR1 and CDR2 from the germline V gene are MDHEN and SYDVKM. The CDR3 is 12 amino acids. The CDR3 loop reads CASSRGDYGYTF. The CDR3 DNA is TGTGCCAGCTCGAGGGGCGACTATGGCTACACCTTC.

The chain carries TRBV2 and TRBJ1-5; TRBD1 agrees at 9 bases. This CDR3 is built from 15 residues. J lost 7 bases, V lost 7 bases, and 11 bases had no gene match. Germline loops: CDR1 SNHLY, CDR2 FYNNEI. The CDR3 nucleotides read TGTGCCAGCACCCTGACAGGGGGTGAGGGCCAGCCCCAGCATTTT. It specifies CASTLTGGEGQPQHF.

This chain links TRBV7-9 with TRBJ2-7, with D unclear. V shed 1 base and J shed 4 bases, with 8 bases lying between them. CDR1 and CDR2 from the germline V gene are SEHNR and FQNEAQ (reference sequence). The CDR3 is 13 amino acids. CDR3 region: CASSLDTLYEQYF. The DNA of the CDR3 is TGTGCCAGCAGCTTAGACACTCTATACGAGCAGTACTTC. The full variable domain, with the rest looked up from reference TRBV7-9 and TRBJ2-7, is DTGVSQNPRHKITKRGQNVTFRCDPISEHNRLYWYRQTLGQGPEFLTYFQNEAQLEKSRLLSDRFSAERPKGSFSTLEIQRTEQGDSAMYLCASSLDTLYEQYFGPGTRLTVT.

This clone was detected only once. The chain links TRBV18 to TRBJ2-7; no reliable D call. Germline CDR1 KGHSH, CDR2 LQKENI. This CDR3 is 13 amino acids long. The V end lost 0 bases, the J end lost 4 bases, and 7 bases lay between the germline ends. CDR3 DNA: TGTGCCAGCTCACCACCGAGTATATACGAGCAGTACTTC. It is translated as CASSPPSIYEQYF.

In this sample, this clone turned up once. The chain is built from TRBV3-1 (or the pseudogene TRBV3-2) and TRBJ1-4, with D unresolved. CDR1 LGHDT and CDR2 YNNKEL come from the germline V gene (reference sequence). The CDR3 is 16 residues long. Trimming left V 2 bases short and J 0 bases short, with 10 bases between. DNA for the CDR3: TGTGCCAGCAGCCAACCTTTCACGACAACTAATGAAAAACTGTTTTTT. This codes for CASSQPFTTTNEKLFF.

The chain carries TRBV5-1 and TRBJ1-6, with D unclear. Trimming took 7 bases from V and 7 from J, leaving 12 bases between them. This CDR3 has 13 residues. CDR1 SGHRS and CDR2 YFSETQ come from the germline V gene. CDR3 protein: CASSSAGNSPLHF. As DNA, the CDR3 is TGCGCCAGCTCGTCAGCGGGGAATTCACCCCTCCACTTT.

This chain connects TRBV6-6 to TRBJ1-2; 7 nucleotides align to TRBD1. This CDR3 contains 15 residues. Germline V lookup: CDR1 MNHNY, CDR2 SVGAGI (reference sequence). V shed 2 bases and J 1 base; nucleotides not matched to a gene: 4. CDR3 nucleotide sequence: TGTGCCAGCAGTTACAAGACAGGGATTAACTATGGCTACACCTTC. This codes for CASSYKTGINYGYTF.

The chain links TRBV4-3 to TRBJ1-4, with D possibly TRBD1 on 5 matching bases. Germline V gene sequence: CDR1 LGHNA, CDR2 YSLEER. The V gene lost 0 bases and the J gene lost 0 bases, with 17 bases spanning the gap. The CDR3 sequence is 19 residues long. In nucleotides, the CDR3 is TGCGCCAGCAGCCAAGACGTGCGGGGACCACTCACAACTAATGAAAAACTGTTTTTT. This encodes CASSQDVRGPLTTNEKLFF.

V and J are TRBV11-2 and TRBJ2-1, with D perhaps matching TRBD1 (6 bases). The CDR3 totals 14 residues. The V gene's germline CDR1 is SGHAT and CDR2 FQNNGV. The V end lost 1 base, the J end lost 8 bases, and 12 bases lay between the germline ends. CDR3 loop: CASSLGGQWDEQFF. The DNA of the CDR3 is TGTGCCAGCAGCTTAGGCGGACAGTGGGATGAGCAGTTCTTC. Drawing the rest from reference TRBV11-2 and TRBJ2-1, the complete variable domain is EAGVAQSPRYKIIEKRQSVAFWCNPISGHATLYWYQQILGQGPKLLIQFQNNGVVDDSQLPKDRFSAERLKGVDSTLKIQPAKLEDSAVYLCASSLGGQWDEQFFGPGTRLTVL.

This chain uses TRBV5-4 with TRBJ1-6; D unresolved. V lost 4 bases, J lost 7 bases, and 12 bases lay in between. CDR1 SGHNT and CDR2 YYREEE come from the germline V gene (reference sequence). CDR3 length: 14 residues. DNA for the CDR3: TGTGCCAGCAGCCCCGGCGGCCGCAATTCACCCCTCCACTTT. This encodes CASSPGGRNSPLHF.

CDR3 DNA: TGCAGCGTTACACAGGGGTACACCTTC. It yields the protein CSVTQGYTF. The chain links TRBV29-1 to TRBJ1-2; TRBD1 aligns across 7 bases. Losses at the gene ends were 5 bases for V and 11 bases for J; bases not matched to a gene: 2. Germline loops: CDR1 SQVTM, CDR2 ANQGSEA. This CDR3 spans 9 amino acids.

The genes are TRBV6-6 and TRBJ1-2; tentatively, D is TRBD1 (6 bases). This CDR3 is built from 12 residues. Trimming cost V 7 bases and J 8 bases, with 14 bases left between them. Per the germline V gene, CDR1 is MNHNY and CDR2 is SVGAGI (reference sequence). CDR3 DNA: TGTGCCAGCACCTTACAGGGAGACGGCTACACCTTC. As protein: CASTLQGDGYTF.

In its sample, this clone was seen once. The V gene is TRBV5-4, the J gene TRBJ2-7, with 9 positions matching TRBD1. V was clipped by 4 bases and J by 7 bases; unmatched bases: 9. The length of the CDR3 is 14 residues. Germline V gives CDR1 SGHNT, CDR2 YYREEE (reference sequence). CDR3 bases: TGTGCCAGCAGCCGATCCGGGACAGGGCGGGAGCAGTACTTC. Its protein is CASSRSGTGREQYF.

This sequence joins TRBV19 and TRBJ1-3, with D possibly being TRBD1 (6 bases). The germline V gene encodes CDR1 LNHDA and CDR2 SQIVND (reference sequence). This CDR3 is built from 14 residues. Trimming left V 6 bases short and J 0 bases short, with 9 bases between. CDR3 in DNA: TGTGCCAGTAGCCGGGACAACTCTGGAAACACCATATATTTT. Its protein is CASSRDNSGNTIYF.

This chain connects TRBV11-2 to TRBJ2-7; TRBD1 is a possible D gene (6 bases). The CDR3 is 12 amino acids. The germline V gene encodes CDR1 SGHAT and CDR2 FQNNGV. V lost 5 bases and J 6 bases, leaving 11 bases between the germline ends. Here the CDR3 DNA reads TGTGCCAGCAGCCGACAGGAACGCGAGCAGTACTTC. This encodes CASSRQEREQYF.